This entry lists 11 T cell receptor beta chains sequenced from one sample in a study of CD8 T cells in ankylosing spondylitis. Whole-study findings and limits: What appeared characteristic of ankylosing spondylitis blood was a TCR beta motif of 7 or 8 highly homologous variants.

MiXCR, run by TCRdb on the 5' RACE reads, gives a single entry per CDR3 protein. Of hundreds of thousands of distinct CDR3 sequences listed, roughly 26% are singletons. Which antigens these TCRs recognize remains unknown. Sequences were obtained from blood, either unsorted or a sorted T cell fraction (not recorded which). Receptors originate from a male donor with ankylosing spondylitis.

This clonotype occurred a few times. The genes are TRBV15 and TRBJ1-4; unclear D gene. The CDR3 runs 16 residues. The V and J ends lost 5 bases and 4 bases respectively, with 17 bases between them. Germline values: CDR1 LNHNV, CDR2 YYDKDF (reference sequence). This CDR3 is CATSDSLWLNNEKLFF. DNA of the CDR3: TGTGCCACCAGCGACTCGTTGTGGCTGAATAATGAAAAACTGTTTTTT. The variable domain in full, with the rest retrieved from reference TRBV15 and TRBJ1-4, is DAMVIQNPRYQVTQFGKPVTLSCSQTLNHNVMYWYQQKSSQAPKLLFHYYDKDFNNEADTPDNFQSRRPNTSFCFLDIRSPGLGDTAMYLCATSDSLWLNNEKLFFGSGTQLSVL.

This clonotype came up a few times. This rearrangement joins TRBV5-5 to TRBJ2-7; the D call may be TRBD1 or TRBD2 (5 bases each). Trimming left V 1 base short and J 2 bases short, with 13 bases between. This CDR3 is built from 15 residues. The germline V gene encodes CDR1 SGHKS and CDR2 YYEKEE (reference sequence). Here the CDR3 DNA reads TGTGCCAGCAGCTTGCAGGCCCCGGGGCCCTACGAGCAGTACGTC. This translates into CASSLQAPGPYEQYV.

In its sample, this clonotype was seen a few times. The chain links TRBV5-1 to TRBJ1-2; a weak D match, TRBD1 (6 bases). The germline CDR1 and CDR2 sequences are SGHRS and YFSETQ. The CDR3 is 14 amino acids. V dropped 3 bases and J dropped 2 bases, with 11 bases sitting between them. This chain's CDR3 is CASSSYQGNYGYTF. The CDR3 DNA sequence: TGCGCCAGCAGCTCTTACCAGGGGAACTATGGCTACACCTTC.

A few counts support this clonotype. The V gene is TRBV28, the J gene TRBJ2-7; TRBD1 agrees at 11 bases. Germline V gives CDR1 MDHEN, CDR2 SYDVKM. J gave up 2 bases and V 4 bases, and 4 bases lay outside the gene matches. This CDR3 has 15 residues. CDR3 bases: TGTGCCAGCAGTTCCGGACAGGGGGCCGCCTACGAGCAGTACGTC. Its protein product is CASSSGQGAAYEQYV.

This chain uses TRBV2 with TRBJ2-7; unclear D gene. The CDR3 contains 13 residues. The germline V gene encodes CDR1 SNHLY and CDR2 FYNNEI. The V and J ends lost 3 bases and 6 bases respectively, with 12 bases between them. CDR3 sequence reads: CASSDERRSEQYV. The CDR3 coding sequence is TGTGCCAGCAGTGACGAGCGTCGTTCCGAGCAGTACGTC.

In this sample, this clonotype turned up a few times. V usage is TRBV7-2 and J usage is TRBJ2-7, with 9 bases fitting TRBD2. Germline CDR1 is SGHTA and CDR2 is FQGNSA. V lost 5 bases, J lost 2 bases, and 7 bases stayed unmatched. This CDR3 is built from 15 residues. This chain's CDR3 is CASSLSGSGTYEQYV. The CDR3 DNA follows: TGTGCCAGCAGCCTTAGCGGGAGCGGGACCTACGAGCAGTACGTC.

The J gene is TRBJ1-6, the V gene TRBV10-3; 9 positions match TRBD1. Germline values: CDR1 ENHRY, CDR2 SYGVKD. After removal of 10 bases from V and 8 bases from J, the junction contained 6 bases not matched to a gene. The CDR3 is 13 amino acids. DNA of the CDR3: TGTGCCACCAAGGGACAGGGTGATTCACCCCTCCACTTT. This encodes CATKGQGDSPLHF.

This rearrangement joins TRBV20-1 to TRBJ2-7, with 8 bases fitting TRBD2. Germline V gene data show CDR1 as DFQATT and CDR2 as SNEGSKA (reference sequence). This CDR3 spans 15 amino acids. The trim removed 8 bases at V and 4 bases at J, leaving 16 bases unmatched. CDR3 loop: CSLSSAGAGAYEQYF. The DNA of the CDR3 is TGCAGTCTTAGCTCGGCTGGAGCGGGAGCTTACGAGCAGTACTTC.

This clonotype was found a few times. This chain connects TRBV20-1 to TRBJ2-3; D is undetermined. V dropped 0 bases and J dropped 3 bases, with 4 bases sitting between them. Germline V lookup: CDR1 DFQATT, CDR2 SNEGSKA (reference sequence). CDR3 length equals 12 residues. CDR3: CSAREGTDTQYF. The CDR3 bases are TGCAGTGCTAGAGAGGGAACAGATACGCAGTATTTT.

The CDR3 DNA reads as TGCGCCAGCAGCCTGGGACTAGCGGGAGAGGCCGGGGAGCTGTTTTTT. Translated: CASSLGLAGEAGELFF. The chain uses TRBV5-1 and TRBJ2-2, with TRBD2 matching 14 bases. CDR3 length: 16 residues. The ends lost 4 bases at V and 6 bases at J; junction bases unmatched: 5. The germline V gene encodes CDR1 SGHRS and CDR2 YFSETQ.

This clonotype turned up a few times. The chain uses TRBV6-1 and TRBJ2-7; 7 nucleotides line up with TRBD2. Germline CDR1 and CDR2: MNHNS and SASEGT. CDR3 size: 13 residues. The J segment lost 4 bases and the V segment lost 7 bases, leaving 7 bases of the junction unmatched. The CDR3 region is CASIWGGGYEQYF. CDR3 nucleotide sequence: TGTGCCAGCATATGGGGGGGAGGTTACGAGCAGTACTTC.